This T cell receptor (beta chain) is drawn from a study of T cells in localized non-small cell lung cancer. Whole-study findings and limits: Because only a single region of the tumor was sequenced, heterogeneity remains possible. Median about 58 top-100 tumor clones were shared with paired adjacent lung. Longer overall survival accompanied higher blood T cell density. Adjacent uninvolved lung tissue had the highest T cell clonality, exceeding tumor.

Note on this clone: Its antigen remains unidentified.

This table comes from immunoSEQ multiplex PCR, and its TCRdb copy is limited to in-frame clones, with some not included. The sample has 30,000 to 45,000 clones; around 88% are singletons. The CDR3 totals 13 residues. Germline CDR1 SGHAT, CDR2 FQNNGV. V was pared by 5 bases and J by 1 base, with 8 bases between. Here the sequenced sample was peripheral blood, taken before any cancer treatment. V and J are TRBV11-2 and TRBJ1-1; D is uncertain. The origin of this receptor is a woman aged 35 to 70 with stage I lung adenocarcinoma. In DNA, the CDR3 is TGTGCCAGCAGCCCGCGTCCGAACACTGAAGCTTTCTTT. Its protein product is CASSPRPNTEAFF. The entire variable domain, with the rest obtained from reference TRBV11-2 and TRBJ1-1, is as follows: EAGVAQSPRYKIIEKRQSVAFWCNPISGHATLYWYQQILGQGPKLLIQFQNNGVVDDSQLPKDRFSAERLKGVDSTLKIQPAKLEDSAVYLCASSPRPNTEAFFGQGTRLTVV.